One sample yielded the 15 T cell receptor beta chains listed below, sequenced in a study of blood T cell repertoires in COVID-19. Here immunoSEQ multiplex PCR was the method, and the copy in TCRdb shows in-frame clones only, minus some. The sample carries about 80,000 clones, 75% to 90% recorded once. Sample: peripheral blood. Receptors originate from a middle-aged woman with active or convalescent COVID-19.

The chain recombines TRBV5-1 with TRBJ2-7, with D perhaps matching TRBD1 (6 bases). The germline V gene has CDR1 SGHRS and CDR2 YFSETQ. Trimming removed 2 bases from V and 3 bases from J, with 18 bases in between. CDR3 length equals 16 residues. The CDR3 coding sequence is TGCGCCAGCAGCTTAGTTCCTGGGGGCCCCCTCTACGAGCAGTACTTC. It yields the protein CASSLVPGGPLYEQYF.

The gene calls are TRBV19 and TRBJ1-1; D ambiguous. The V gene's germline CDR1 is LNHDA and CDR2 SQIVND (reference sequence). Trimming left V 7 bases short and J 3 bases short, with 12 bases between. This CDR3 has 13 amino acids. CDR3 bases: TGTGCCAGTAACCCAGGTTACTACACTGAAGCTTTCTTT. Amino acids: CASNPGYYTEAFF.

The chain's CDR3 is CASTWLTGTGNGYTF. The CDR3, as DNA: TGTGCCAGCACGTGGTTAACCGGGACAGGGAATGGCTACACCTTC. The V call is TRBV6-5, the J call TRBJ1-2; 9 bases map to TRBD1. J gave up 6 bases and V 7 bases, and 12 bases lay outside the gene matches. CDR1 is MNHEY, CDR2 SVGAGI, per germline. The CDR3 sequence is 15 residues long.

The chain is built from TRBV7-3 and TRBJ1-6; 10 bases line up with TRBD1. Germline values: CDR1 SGHTA, CDR2 FQGTGA. The J segment lost 9 bases and the V segment lost 1 base, leaving 3 bases of the junction unmatched. This CDR3 has 15 residues. The CDR3: CASSLMDRGFSPLHF. CDR3 nucleotides: TGTGCCAGCAGCTTAATGGACAGGGGGTTTTCACCCCTCCACTTT.

V and J are TRBV7-2 and TRBJ2-3; the D is unclear. The CDR3 extends over 12 amino acids. V lost 5 bases, J lost 2 bases, and 5 bases lay in between. Germline values: CDR1 SGHTA, CDR2 FQGNSA. CDR3 region: CASSLITDTQYF. CDR3 DNA sequence: TGTGCCAGCAGCCTAATCACAGATACGCAGTATTTT.

The rearrangement uses TRBV7-2 and TRBJ1-6, with D possibly TRBD1 on 5 matching bases. The V end lost 4 bases, the J end lost 9 bases, and 16 bases lay between the germline ends. Per the germline V gene, CDR1 is SGHTA and CDR2 is FQGNSA. The CDR3 spans 15 residues. In nucleotides, the CDR3 is TGTGCCAGCAGCTCCCCCCCAGGGCTGTCTTCACCCCTCCACTTT. It yields the protein CASSSPPGLSSPLHF. The complete variable domain, with remaining parts taken from reference TRBV7-2 and TRBJ1-6, reads GAGVSQSPSNKVTEKGKDVELRCDPISGHTALYWYRQSLGQGLEFLIYFQGNSAPDKSGLPSDRFSAERTGGSVSTLTIQRTQQEDSAVYLCASSSPPGLSSPLHFGNGTRLTVT.

The chain is built from TRBV7-3 and TRBJ2-3; D is undetermined. The CDR3 length is 13 residues. CDR1 and CDR2 from the germline V gene are SGHTA and FQGTGA. V lost 3 bases and J 14 bases, leaving 18 bases between the germline ends. As DNA, the CDR3 is TGTGCCAGCAGCTTTGGTAGCCCGAATTGGAGGTATTTT. Translation gives CASSFGSPNWRYF.

The rearrangement links TRBV7-2 to TRBJ2-7, with 7 bases identical to TRBD1. CDR3 length equals 14 residues. The V gene's germline CDR1 is SGHTA and CDR2 FQGNSA. Trimming removed 1 base from V and 3 bases from J; junction bases left unmatched: 3. CDR3 nucleotide sequence: TGTGCCAGCAGCTTAGGGGGACAGCTCTACGAGCAGTACTTC. Amino acid sequence: CASSLGGQLYEQYF.

This chain connects TRBV9 to TRBJ2-1; D may be TRBD2 (6 bases). CDR3 length: 14 residues. With 4 bases removed from V and 7 bases from J, the gap between germline ends came to 15 bases. Per germline, CDR1 SGDLS and CDR2 YYNGEE. This chain's CDR3 is CASSISPGGNEQFF. The CDR3 DNA sequence: TGTGCCAGCAGCATCAGCCCCGGGGGAAATGAGCAGTTCTTC.

The chain recombines TRBV5-1 with TRBJ2-2; 11 bases align to TRBD2. After removal of 4 bases from V and 6 bases from J, the junction contained 5 bases not matched to a gene. CDR3 length: 15 amino acids. Germline V lookup: CDR1 SGHRS, CDR2 YFSETQ. CDR3 DNA sequence: TGCGCCAGCAGCAAACTAGCGGGAGACCCCGGGGAGCTGTTTTTT. Protein product: CASSKLAGDPGELFF.

This clone was detected many times. The chain combines TRBV19 with TRBJ1-2; the D is unclear. The germline V gene has CDR1 LNHDA and CDR2 SQIVND (reference sequence). This CDR3 comprises 15 residues. The ends were cut back, 5 bases at V and 5 bases at J, with 18 bases in the middle. CDR3 loop: CASSPGRSDLYGYTF. DNA for the CDR3: TGTGCCAGTAGTCCCGGTAGGAGCGACTTATATGGCTACACCTTC.

The chain links TRBV7-9 to TRBJ2-5; D is uncertain. Germline V CDR1 and CDR2: SEHNR, FQNEAQ (reference sequence). Trimming removed 1 base from V and 5 bases from J, with 8 bases in between. CDR3 size: 13 residues. In nucleotides, the CDR3 is TGTGCCAGCAGCTTAGATCGTCTGGAGACCCAGTACTTC. Amino acid sequence: CASSLDRLETQYF.

This clone was counted a few times. The V and J genes are TRBV24-1 and TRBJ2-5, with TRBD1 as a possible D gene (5 bases). This CDR3 comprises 14 residues. Trimming removed 4 bases from V and 2 bases from J, with 10 bases in between. Germline values: CDR1 KGHDR, CDR2 SFDVKD. The CDR3 nucleotides are TGTGCCACCAGTGAAGGCTACAGGCAAGAGACCCAGTACTTC. It translates to CATSEGYRQETQYF.

This clone was detected a few times. This sequence joins TRBV7-6 and TRBJ1-4; maybe TRBD1 (6 bases). Germline V gene data show CDR1 as SGHVS and CDR2 as FNYEAQ. The V and J ends lost 0 bases and 7 bases respectively, with 15 bases between them. The CDR3 extends over 16 amino acids. The CDR3 here is CASSLAGRGRGEKLFF. CDR3 DNA sequence: TGTGCCAGCAGCTTAGCGGGCAGGGGACGGGGTGAAAAACTGTTTTTT.

The genes are TRBV14 and TRBJ2-1; D unresolved. Trimming pared 2 bases from V and 13 bases from J, leaving 12 bases between. Germline V gene data show CDR1 as SGHDN and CDR2 as FVKESK. This CDR3 has 12 residues. CDR3 protein: CASSQYVASQFF. DNA for the CDR3: TGTGCCAGCAGCCAATACGTAGCTTCACAGTTCTTC. Full variable domain (missing parts from reference TRBV14 and TRBJ2-1): EAGVTQFPSHSVIEKGQTVTLRCDPISGHDNLYWYRRVMGKEIKFLLHFVKESKQDESGMPNNRFLAERTGGTYSTLKVQPAELEDSGVYFCASSQYVASQFFGPGTRLTVL.